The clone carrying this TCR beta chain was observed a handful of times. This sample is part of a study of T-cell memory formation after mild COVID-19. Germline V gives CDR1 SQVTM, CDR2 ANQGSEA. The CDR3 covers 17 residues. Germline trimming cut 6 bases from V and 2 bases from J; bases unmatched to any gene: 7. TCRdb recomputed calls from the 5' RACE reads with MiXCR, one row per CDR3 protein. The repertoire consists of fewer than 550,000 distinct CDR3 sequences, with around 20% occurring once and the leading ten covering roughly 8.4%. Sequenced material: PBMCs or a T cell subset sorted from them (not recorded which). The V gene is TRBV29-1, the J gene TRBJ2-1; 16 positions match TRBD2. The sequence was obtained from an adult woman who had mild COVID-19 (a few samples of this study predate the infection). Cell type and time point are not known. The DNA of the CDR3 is TGCAGCGTCGAGCGGGGACTAGCGGGAGGGCCCTACAATGAGCAGTTCTTC. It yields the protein CSVERGLAGGPYNEQFF.